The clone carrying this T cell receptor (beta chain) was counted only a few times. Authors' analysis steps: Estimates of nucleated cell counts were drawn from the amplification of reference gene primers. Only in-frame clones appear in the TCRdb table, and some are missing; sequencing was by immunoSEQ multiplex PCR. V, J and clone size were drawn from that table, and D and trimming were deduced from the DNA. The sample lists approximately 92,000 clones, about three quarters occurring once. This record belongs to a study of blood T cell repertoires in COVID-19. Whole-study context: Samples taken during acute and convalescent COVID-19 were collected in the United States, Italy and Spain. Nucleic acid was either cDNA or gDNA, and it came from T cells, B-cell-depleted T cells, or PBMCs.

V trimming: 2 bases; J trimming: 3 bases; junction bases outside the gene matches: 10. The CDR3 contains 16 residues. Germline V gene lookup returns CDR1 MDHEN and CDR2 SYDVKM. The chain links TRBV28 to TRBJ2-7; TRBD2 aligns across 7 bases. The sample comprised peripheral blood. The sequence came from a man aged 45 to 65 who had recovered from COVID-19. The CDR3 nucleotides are TGTGCCAGCAGTTTAGGAGGTGGCGGGAGAAACTACGAGCAGTACTTC. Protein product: CASSLGGGGRNYEQYF.